The present T cell receptor (beta chain) was sequenced within a study of Ad26.COV2.S vaccination and SARS-CoV-2 variants (dated by TCRdb to about 2021). In terms of the full investigation: Vaccine-arm donors were drawn from COV1001, a multicentre, randomized, double-blind, placebo-controlled phase I-IIa trial of Ad26.COV2.S in healthy adults. Investigators did not know the trial group allocation while performing experiments and assessing outcomes. The TCR-sequenced set comprised around 30 samples: about 19 Ad26.COV2.S vaccine recipients, 5 placebo recipients and 8 SARS-CoV-2 convalescent individuals. Ad26.COV2.S was administered intramuscularly at 5 x 10^10 or 1 x 10^11 viral particles, either as a single shot or as two shots given 56 days apart. TCRbeta repertoire sequencing served as the tool for gauging how specific and how broad the SARS-CoV-2-reactive T cell receptors were following Ad26.COV2.S vaccination. Participants in the trial were split at random into five groups of five each, receiving low-dose or high-dose Ad26.COV2.S once or twice, or else placebo on both occasions. Study-wide conclusions, independent of this receptor: Ad26.COV2.S recipients had higher spike-specific TCR breadth than placebo recipients (P = 0.0014). Substantial breadth of spike-specific CD8+ and CD4+ T cell responses was reported after vaccination. Vaccine and placebo recipients had comparable non-spike TCR breadth, which fits with the vaccine containing only spike. The study was not powered to compare responses between vaccine doses or regimens. The authors noted that total T cell responses may have been underestimated by the TCR breadth and depth analyses.

The CDR3 starts with the cysteine, ends with the phenylalanine, and has 15 residues. Only the CDR3 part of the read is kept: 45 bases, read in frame from the first base. Taken from the germline V gene, the CDR1 and CDR2 loops are KGHSH and LQKENI. The germline V and J ends show losses of 4 bases and 4 bases respectively, and no gene match explains 5 bases of the junction. The immunoSEQ Assay was used to sequence TCRbeta CDR3 regions. After extraction, genomic DNA underwent amplification by bias-controlled multiplex PCR, followed by high-throughput sequencing. Under the source paper's analysis protocol: To quantify the absolute abundance of every unique TCRbeta CDR3 region, sequences were collapsed and filtered. T cell fraction was estimated by normalization of TCRbeta template counts to usable DNA, with usable DNA being measured through amplification of reference genes present in all nucleated cells. Repertoire TCRs were annotated as SARS-CoV-2-specific when V gene, CDR3 amino acid sequence and J gene were exactly matched to a known reactive TCR set. The reference SARS-CoV-2 TCR set was derived from MIRA and filtered for enrichment in COVID-19-positive ImmuneCODE repertoires, a step that removed public or cross-reactive TCRs. Using the MIRA antigens, annotated TCRs were further analysed by specific ORF or by position within an ORF. Breadth was defined as annotated unique rearrangements over total unique productive rearrangements; depth was the summed frequency of those rearrangements. TCR breadth was compared between groups using two-sided Wilcoxon rank-sum tests. Here the immuneACCESS table is served through TCRdb, limited to in-frame sequences with V and J called. Missing clones are a known gap in these copies; in checked studies unresolved V genes cover under half, and the rest lacks a known reason. From that table come the V and J calls and clone size; the DNA was used to work out D and trimming. This sample is represented by hundreds of thousands of clones; about 87% of them were singletons. The leading ten clones occupy around 3% of the sample.

Explained via the paper, the treatment or condition label denotes: roughly 18 received Ad26.COV2.S at low or high dose, single or two shots; 5 received placebo; per-sample allocation not given. For vaccine and placebo recipients, repertoires were sequenced using samples collected on day 63 after the first injection. Between 29 July and 7 August 2020, Cohort 1b enrolled 20 to 30 adults aged 18-55 years at one site in Boston, USA. Ad26.COV2.S consisted of a replication-incompetent adenovirus type 26 vector by which a prefusion-stabilized SARS-CoV-2 spike protein from the original Wuhan strain was expressed. Turning to this clone: Its antigen has not been determined. Base qualities are not at hand, and no much larger clone is one base apart.

The receptor was isolated from a person aged 18-65 years who received the Ad26.COV2.S COVID-19 vaccine or a placebo. Recombination joined TRBV18 with TRBJ1-2, with 11 middle bases fitting TRBD1. The source was peripheral blood, collected in a trial of Ad26.COV2.S vaccine versus placebo. CDR3 sequence: CASSLGQGASYGYTF. The nucleotide sequence reads as follows: TGTGCCAGCTCACTAGGACAGGGGGCAAGCTATGGCTACACCTTC.